At least ten counts were recorded for the clone carrying this TCR beta chain. Its antigen is not identified. This entry comes from a study of CD8 T cells in ankylosing spondylitis. Germline loops: CDR1 DFQATT, CDR2 SNEGSKA (reference sequence). This CDR3 has 11 amino acids. V was shortened by 6 bases and J by 8 bases, with 11 bases between the two germline ends. Points from the study as a whole: Clones linked with disease were CD8+ and fairly uncommon in the peripheral blood. A TCR beta motif of eight or nine highly homologous variants seemed to mark ankylosing spondylitis blood. Reported data indicate significant enrichment of disease-linked clones within matched ankylosing spondylitis synovial fluid. A number of the motif variants had already been described in reactive arthritis synovial fluid and blood.

Generation of TCR beta libraries employed quantitative 5'-RACE incorporating molecular barcodes. MiXCR was run by TCRdb on the 5' RACE reads, yielding one entry per CDR3 protein. In the table there are fewer than 650,000 distinct CDR3 sequences, roughly 13% of which are singletons. The TCR was taken from a male donor with ankylosing spondylitis. The sequencing input was blood, either unsorted or a sorted T cell fraction (not recorded which). The V and J genes are TRBV20-1 and TRBJ2-1; D uncertain. CDR3 sequence reads: CSAPAGYEQFF. The DNA for the CDR3 is TGCAGTGCACCCGCCGGCTATGAGCAGTTCTTC.